This T cell receptor beta chain appears in the sequencing data of a study of blood T cell repertoires in COVID-19. The overall study: Spain, Italy and the United States supplied samples that represented acute and convalescent COVID-19. T cells, B-cell-depleted T cells, or PBMCs provided the cDNA or gDNA that served as material.

With V trimmed by 1 base and J by 3 bases, 2 bases remained unmatched. The germline V gene has CDR1 SGHVS and CDR2 FNYEAQ. This CDR3 is built from 15 residues. Authors' processing steps: Reference gene primer amplification yielded estimated nucleated cell counts. Only in-frame clones appear in the TCRdb table, and some are missing; sequencing was by immunoSEQ multiplex PCR. V and J calls and clone size are given by that table; D and trimming were obtained from the DNA. Of more than 300,000 clones in the sample, 90% were seen once. Those enrolled in Seattle joined during active infection and were followed longitudinally afterward.

Sequenced input: peripheral blood. V gene TRBV7-6 combines with J gene TRBJ2-3, with 9 positions matching TRBD2. This sequence originates from a woman in her thirties or forties with COVID-19, enrolled during active disease. The CDR3 spells CASSLGSGRTDTQYF. The CDR3 DNA reads TGTGCCAGCAGCTTAGGGAGCGGGAGGACAGATACGCAGTATTTT.